This record covers a single TCR beta chain. Antigen specificity is unknown. This sample was included in a study of shared clonotypes between healthy human individuals. About the research overall: Sampling drew on donors who were a couple of women and three men aged 18 to 49. Three plates were used per donor for CD4 naive, three for CD4 memory, two for CD8 naive and one for CD8 memory.

The CDR3 contains 12 residues. V lost 10 bases to trimming and J lost 2 bases, with 11 bases between them. Germline lookup yields CDR1 MDHEN and CDR2 SYDVKM. Study-wide points: Lower generation probabilities were found for non-shared clonotypes than for those shared by all four donors.

Using immunoSEQ multiplex PCR, the repertoire was profiled, and TCRdb retains in-frame clones only, with some absent. The data contain about a million clones, 70% to 85% of them singletons. J is TRBJ1-2 and V is TRBV28; D is unclear. The sequence was obtained from a man in his late teens or twenties in good health. Sequencing used memory CD4+ T cells sorted from blood. As to subset: CD45RA-negative fraction. The CDR3 sequence: CATGGNNYGYTF. The CDR3 bases are TGTGCCACCGGAGGCAACAACTATGGCTACACCTTC.